The T cell receptor beta chain under discussion was sequenced for a study of blood T cell repertoires in COVID-19. Background on the study: The study drew acute and convalescent COVID-19 samples from the United States, Italy and Spain. The analysed material was cDNA or gDNA that came from T cells, B-cell-depleted T cells, or PBMCs.

Trimming removed 5 bases from V and 1 base from J, with 11 bases in between. CDR3 length equals 14 residues. The germline CDR1 and CDR2 sequences are LNHNV and YYDKDF (reference sequence). Study processing details: Scientists estimated how many nucleated cells there were by amplifying reference gene primers. Here immunoSEQ multiplex PCR was the method, and the copy in TCRdb shows in-frame clones only, minus some. V, J and clone size are taken as reported in that table, and D and trimming were inferred from the DNA itself. The table has around 120,000 clones, roughly four fifths seen once. Sequenced material: peripheral blood. The TCR comes from a man in his fifties with acute or convalescent COVID-19. V and J are TRBV15 and TRBJ2-5, with D possibly being TRBD2 (6 bases). CDR3 nucleotides: TGTGCCACCAGCCTACGACTAGTCCAAGAGACCCAGTACTTC. Its translation is CATSLRLVQETQYF.